This T cell receptor (beta chain) was identified in a study of identical twins. Study findings and constraints: Abundant beta clonotypes from cord blood had fewer insertions, unlike memory repertoires, which showed none. The presence of invariant MAIT and iNKT cells could partly confound analyses of zero-insertion sequences.

In this sample, this clonotype turned up many times. Its antigen is unidentified. Template switching added a universal primer binding site, and final cDNA carried unique molecular identifiers. One entry per CDR3 protein, called by TCRdb with MiXCR from the 5' RACE reads. The table includes around 550,000 distinct CDR3 sequences, 15% detected once. The J segment lost 0 bases and the V segment lost 6 bases, leaving 3 bases of the junction unmatched. The CDR3 length is 14 residues. The germline V gene encodes CDR1 MNHNS and CDR2 SASEGT. The data were also submitted as part of a second study, on yellow fever vaccine responses in identical twins.

The V and J genes are TRBV6-1 and TRBJ1-1, with 8 bases aligning to TRBD1. This sequence originates from a woman younger than 35 in good health. Sequenced sample: CD4+ T cells sorted from blood. The CDR3 loop reads CASSRDRLNTEAFF. The CDR3 DNA reads as TGTGCCAGCAGCCGGGACAGGCTGAACACTGAAGCTTTCTTT.